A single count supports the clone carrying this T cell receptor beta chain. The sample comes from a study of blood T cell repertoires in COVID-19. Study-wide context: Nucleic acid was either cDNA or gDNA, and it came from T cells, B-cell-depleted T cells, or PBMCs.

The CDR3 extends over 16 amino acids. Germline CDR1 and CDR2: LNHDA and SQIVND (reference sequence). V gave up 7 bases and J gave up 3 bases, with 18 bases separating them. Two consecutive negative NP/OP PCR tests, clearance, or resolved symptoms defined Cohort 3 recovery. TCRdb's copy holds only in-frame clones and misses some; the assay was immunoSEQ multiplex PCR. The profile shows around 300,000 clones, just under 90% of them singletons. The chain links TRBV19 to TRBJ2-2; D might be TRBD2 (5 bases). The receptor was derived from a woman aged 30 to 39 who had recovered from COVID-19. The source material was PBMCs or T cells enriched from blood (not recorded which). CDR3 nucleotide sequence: TGTGCCAGTATCCCAGGTAGTAGGCGGGACACCGGGGAGCTGTTTTTT. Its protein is CASIPGSRRDTGELFF.